This T cell receptor (beta chain) was found in a study of graft-versus-host responses after intestinal transplantation. Study-level background: All recipients were given anti-thymocyte globulin induction, and tacrolimus and steroids were then administered for approximately 3 years. Study results and limitations: With peak circulating GvH clone levels came an association with early post-transplant HvG declines. GvH clones were found in recipient marrow; some appeared first in ileum or blood. High graft-versus-host to host-versus-graft clonal ratios were seen in allografts of patients with graft-donor T cell macrochimerism.

This clone was counted a single time. The antigen is not known. The CDR3 sequence is 15 residues long. V was clipped by 1 base and J by 0 bases, with 10 bases between them. CDR1 and CDR2 from the germline V gene are LNHDA and SQIVND (reference sequence). Repertoires were generated with immunoSEQ multiplex PCR, while TCRdb's copy carries only in-frame clones and drops some. The sample has some 130,000 clones; approximately 92% are singletons. The receptor was derived from a human donor who received an intestinal transplant. This specimen was unstimulated CD4+ T cells sorted from spleen or lymph node cells, taken before intestinal transplant. The chain employs TRBV19 and TRBJ2-7, with a tentative D call TRBD2 (5 bases). The CDR3 reads CASSIAPRDSYEQYF. The DNA for the CDR3 is TGTGCCAGTAGTATAGCCCCCCGGGACTCCTACGAGCAGTACTTC. Full variable domain (remainder filled in from reference TRBV19 and TRBJ2-7): DGGITQSPKYLFRKEGQNVTLSCEQNLNHDAMYWYRQDPGQGLRLIYYSQIVNDFQKGDIAEGYSVSREKKESFPLTVTSAQKNPTAFYLCASSIAPRDSYEQYFGPGTRLTVT.